The 8 T cell receptor beta chains given below trace back to one sample, sequenced in a study of CD8 T cells in ankylosing spondylitis. From the 5' RACE reads, TCRdb called clonotypes with MiXCR, one entry per CDR3 protein. The sample has more than 300,000 distinct CDR3 sequences, around a tenth seen once. The sequencing sample was made of blood, either unsorted or a sorted T cell fraction (not recorded which). Receptors originate from a female donor with ankylosing spondylitis or in good health (not recorded which).

V usage is TRBV11-2 and J usage is TRBJ2-3, with D possibly matching TRBD2 (5 bases). This CDR3 has 14 residues. The V gene's germline CDR1 is SGHAT and CDR2 FQNNGV. V was cut by 1 base and J by 5 bases, with 10 bases left in between. The CDR3, as DNA: TGTGCCAGCAGCTTAGTCGGGATTGGAGATACGCAGTATTTT. It translates to CASSLVGIGDTQYF.

The chain recombines TRBV7-2 with TRBJ2-1; TRBD2 might be the D (7 bases). Germline V gives CDR1 SGHTA, CDR2 FQGNSA. The V end lost 4 bases, the J end lost 8 bases, and 15 bases lay between the germline ends. This CDR3 comprises 14 residues. The DNA for the CDR3 is TGTGCCAGCAGCTGGAAGGGGGGGCCCGATGAGCAGTTCTTC. This sequence encodes CASSWKGGPDEQFF.

There are many counts of this clonotype. The V gene is TRBV5-1, the J gene TRBJ2-1, with TRBD1 as a possible D gene (5 bases). CDR3 length: 17 amino acids. Germline CDR1 SGHRS, CDR2 YFSETQ. Trimming shortened V by 0 bases and J by 0 bases, and 13 bases separated the two germline ends. CDR3 loop: CASSLGVADSSYNEQFF. The CDR3 DNA reads TGCGCCAGCAGCTTGGGGGTAGCTGACAGCTCCTACAATGAGCAGTTCTTC.

This clonotype appeared many times. The J gene is TRBJ1-1, the V gene TRBV25-1; D unresolved. This CDR3 is 12 amino acids long. CDR1 and CDR2 (germline): MGHDK, SYGVNS. V gave up 6 bases and J gave up 4 bases, with 9 bases separating them. The CDR3 reads CASRVGVTEAFF. CDR3 coding DNA: TGTGCCAGCAGGGTTGGGGTCACTGAAGCTTTCTTT.

This clonotype has a count of ten or more. Here the CDR3 DNA reads TGCAGTGCTAGAGATATCATTAGCTGGGGGGGGACCGGGGAGCTGTTTTTT. The encoded protein is CSARDIISWGGTGELFF. This sequence joins TRBV20-1 and TRBJ2-2; TRBD2 matches at 7 bases. There are 17 residues in the CDR3. J lost 5 bases, V lost 0 bases, and 12 bases had no gene match. Germline V gene sequence: CDR1 DFQATT, CDR2 SNEGSKA (reference sequence).

The V and J genes are TRBV15 and TRBJ2-3; TRBD1 matches 9 bases. Germline V gene sequence: CDR1 LNHNV, CDR2 YYDKDF (reference sequence). This CDR3 is 16 amino acids long. V lost 1 base, J lost 1 base, and 3 bases stayed unmatched. The CDR3 DNA reads TGTGCCACCAGCAGAGGTCGGACAGGGGGCACAGATACGCAGTATTTT. Protein product: CATSRGRTGGTDTQYF.

The chain couples TRBV6-1 to TRBJ2-6; 9 positions match TRBD1. The J segment lost 0 bases and the V segment lost 6 bases, leaving 6 bases of the junction unmatched. The CDR3 is 17 residues long. CDR1 is MNHNS, CDR2 SASEGT, per germline. Written as DNA, the CDR3 is TGTGCCAGCAGCCCCGGGACAGGGTACTCTGGGGCCAACGTCCTGACTTTC. It specifies CASSPGTGYSGANVLTF.

Comments on this clonotype: Being one base from a much bigger clone, this may be a read error. The conserved final phenylalanine or tryptophan is absent from the CDR3, which likely points to a read error. The chain uses TRBV9 and TRBJ2-2; D is ambiguous. This CDR3 has 15 amino acids. Trimming stripped 2 bases from V and 5 bases from J, with 13 bases between. CDR1 and CDR2 from the germline V gene are SGDLS and YYNGEE. The CDR3 DNA reads as TGTGCCAGCAGCGTTAAAGGGCCCAAGACCGGGGAGCTGTTTTAT. This sequence encodes CASSVKGPKTGELFY.